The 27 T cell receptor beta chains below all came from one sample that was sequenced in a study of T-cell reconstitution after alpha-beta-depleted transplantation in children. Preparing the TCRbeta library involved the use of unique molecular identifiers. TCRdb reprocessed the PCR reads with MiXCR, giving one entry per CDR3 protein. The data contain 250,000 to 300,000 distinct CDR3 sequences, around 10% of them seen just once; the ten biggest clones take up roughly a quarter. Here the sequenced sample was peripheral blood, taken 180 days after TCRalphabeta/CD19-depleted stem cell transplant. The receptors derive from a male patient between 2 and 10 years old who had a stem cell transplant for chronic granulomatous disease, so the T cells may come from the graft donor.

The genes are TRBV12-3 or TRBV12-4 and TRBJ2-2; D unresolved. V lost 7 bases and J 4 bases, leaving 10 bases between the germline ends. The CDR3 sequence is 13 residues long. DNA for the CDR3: TGTGCCAGCACCATAATGGCCACCGGGGAGCTGTTTTTT. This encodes CASTIMATGELFF.

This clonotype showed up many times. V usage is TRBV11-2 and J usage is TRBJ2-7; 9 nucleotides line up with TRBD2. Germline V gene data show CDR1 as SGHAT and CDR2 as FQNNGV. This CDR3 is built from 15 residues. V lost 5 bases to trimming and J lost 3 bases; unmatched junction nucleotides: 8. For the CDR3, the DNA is TGTGCCAGCAGCCCGATTTATAGCGGGAGCTACGAGCAGTACTTC. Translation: CASSPIYSGSYEQYF.

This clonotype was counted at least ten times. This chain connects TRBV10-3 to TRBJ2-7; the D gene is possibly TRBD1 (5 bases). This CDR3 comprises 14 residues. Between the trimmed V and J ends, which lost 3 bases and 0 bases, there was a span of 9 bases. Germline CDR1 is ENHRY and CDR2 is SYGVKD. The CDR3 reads CAISDLTDSYEQYF. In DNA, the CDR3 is TGTGCCATCAGTGATCTGACAGACTCCTACGAGCAGTACTTC.

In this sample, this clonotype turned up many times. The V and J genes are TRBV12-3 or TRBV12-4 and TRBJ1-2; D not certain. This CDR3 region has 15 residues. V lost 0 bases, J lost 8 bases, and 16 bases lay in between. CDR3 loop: CASSLALKEGRGYTF. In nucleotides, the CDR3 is TGTGCCAGCAGTTTAGCGCTAAAGGAGGGAAGAGGCTACACCTTC.

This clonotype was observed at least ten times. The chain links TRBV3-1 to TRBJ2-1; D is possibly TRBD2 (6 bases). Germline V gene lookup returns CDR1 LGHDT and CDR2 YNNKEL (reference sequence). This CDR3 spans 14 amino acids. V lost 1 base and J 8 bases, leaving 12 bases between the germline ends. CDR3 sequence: CASSQALAFDEQFF. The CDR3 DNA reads TGTGCCAGCAGCCAAGCCCTAGCGTTCGATGAGCAGTTCTTC.

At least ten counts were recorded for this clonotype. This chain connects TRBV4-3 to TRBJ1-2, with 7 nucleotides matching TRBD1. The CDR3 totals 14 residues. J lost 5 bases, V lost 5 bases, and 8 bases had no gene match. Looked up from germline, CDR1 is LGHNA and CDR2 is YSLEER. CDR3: CASSSVQGEYGYTF. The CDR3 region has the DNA TGCGCCAGCAGCTCAGTTCAGGGGGAATATGGCTACACCTTC.

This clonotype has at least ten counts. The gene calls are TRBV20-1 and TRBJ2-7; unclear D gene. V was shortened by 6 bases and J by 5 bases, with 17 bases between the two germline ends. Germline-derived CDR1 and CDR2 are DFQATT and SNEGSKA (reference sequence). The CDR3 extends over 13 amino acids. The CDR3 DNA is TGCAGTGCAACTGGTCAGTATGAAAACGAGCAGTACTTC. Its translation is CSATGQYENEQYF.

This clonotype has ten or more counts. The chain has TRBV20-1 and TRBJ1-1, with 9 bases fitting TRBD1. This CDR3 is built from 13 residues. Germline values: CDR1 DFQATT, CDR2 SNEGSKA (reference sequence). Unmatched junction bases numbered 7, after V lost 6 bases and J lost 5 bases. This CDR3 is CSANRGLGTEAFF. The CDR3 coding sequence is TGCAGTGCCAACAGGGGGCTGGGAACTGAAGCTTTCTTT.

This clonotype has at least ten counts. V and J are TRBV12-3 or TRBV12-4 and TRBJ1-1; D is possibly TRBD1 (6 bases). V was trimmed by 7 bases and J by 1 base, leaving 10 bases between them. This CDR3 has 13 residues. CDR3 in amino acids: CASNRQENTEAFF. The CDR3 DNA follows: TGTGCCAGCAATCGACAGGAGAACACTGAAGCTTTCTTT.

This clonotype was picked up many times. CDR3 in DNA: TGTGCCAGCAGCTTGACAGGGGTCCAGAACACTGAAGCTTTCTTT. Translating gives CASSLTGVQNTEAFF. The chain has TRBV28 and TRBJ1-1, with 8 bases that match TRBD1. J gave up 1 base and V 6 bases, and 7 bases lay outside the gene matches. Germline values: CDR1 MDHEN, CDR2 SYDVKM. The CDR3 is 15 residues long. The variable domain in full, completed from reference TRBV28 and TRBJ1-1, reads DVKVTQSSRYLVKRTGEKVFLECVQDMDHENMFWYRQDPGLGLRLIYFSYDVKMKEKGDIPEGYSVSREKKERFSLILESASTNQTSMYLCASSLTGVQNTEAFFGQGTRLTVV.

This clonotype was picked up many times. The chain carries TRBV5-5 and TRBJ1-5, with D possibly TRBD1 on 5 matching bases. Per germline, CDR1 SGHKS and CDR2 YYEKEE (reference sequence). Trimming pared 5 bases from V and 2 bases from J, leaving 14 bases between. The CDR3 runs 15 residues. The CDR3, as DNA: TGTGCCAGCAGTTCTCGGTTGGGGGGCAATCAGCCCCAGCATTTT. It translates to CASSSRLGGNQPQHF.

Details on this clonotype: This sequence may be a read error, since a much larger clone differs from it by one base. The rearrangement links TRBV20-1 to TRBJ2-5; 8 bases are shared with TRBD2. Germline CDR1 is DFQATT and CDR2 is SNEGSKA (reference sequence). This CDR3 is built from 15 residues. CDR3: CSASKRGGYQESQYF. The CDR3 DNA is TGCAGTGCTAGTAAACGGGGGGGATACCAAGAGAGCCAGTACTTC.

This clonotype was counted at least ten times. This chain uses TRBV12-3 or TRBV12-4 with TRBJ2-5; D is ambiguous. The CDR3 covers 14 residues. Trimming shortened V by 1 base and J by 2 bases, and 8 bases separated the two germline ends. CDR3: CASSLESAQETQYF. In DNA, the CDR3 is TGTGCCAGCAGTTTAGAATCGGCGCAAGAGACCCAGTACTTC.

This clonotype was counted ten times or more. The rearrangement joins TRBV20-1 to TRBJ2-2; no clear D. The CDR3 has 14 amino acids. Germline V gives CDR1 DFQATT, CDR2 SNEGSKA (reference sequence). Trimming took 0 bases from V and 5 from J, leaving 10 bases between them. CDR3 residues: CSARDSVRTGELFF. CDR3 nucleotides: TGCAGTGCTAGAGATTCAGTTCGGACCGGGGAGCTGTTTTTT.

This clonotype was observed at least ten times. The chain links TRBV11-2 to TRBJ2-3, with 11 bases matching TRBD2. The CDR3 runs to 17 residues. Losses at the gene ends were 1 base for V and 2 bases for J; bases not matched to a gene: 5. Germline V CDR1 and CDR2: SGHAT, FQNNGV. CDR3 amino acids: CASSLVGTSGHTDTQYF. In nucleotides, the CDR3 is TGTGCCAGCAGCTTAGTAGGGACTAGCGGACACACAGATACGCAGTATTTT.

The CDR3 here is CASCFRALLATGSYNEQFF. The CDR3 DNA reads TGTGCCAGCTGTTTTAGGGCCCTACTAGCGACTGGCTCCTACAATGAGCAGTTCTTC. The J gene is TRBJ2-1, the V gene TRBV2, with 7 nucleotides matching TRBD2. Trimming at V came to 8 bases and at J to 0 bases, leaving 19 bases not matched to a gene. Looked up from germline, CDR1 is SNHLY and CDR2 is FYNNEI. The CDR3 covers 19 residues.

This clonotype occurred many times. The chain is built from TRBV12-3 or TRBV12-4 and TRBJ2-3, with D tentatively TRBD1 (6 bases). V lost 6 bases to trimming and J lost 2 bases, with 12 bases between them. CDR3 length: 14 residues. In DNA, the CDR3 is TGTGCCAGCAGCAGGACAGACACCACAGATACGCAGTATTTT. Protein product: CASSRTDTTDTQYF.

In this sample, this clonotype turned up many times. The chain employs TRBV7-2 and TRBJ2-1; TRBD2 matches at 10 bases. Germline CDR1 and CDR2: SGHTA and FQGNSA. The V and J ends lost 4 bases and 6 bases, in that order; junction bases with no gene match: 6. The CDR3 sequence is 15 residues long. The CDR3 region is CASSSRLAGPNEQFF. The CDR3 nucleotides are TGTGCCAGCAGCTCAAGACTAGCGGGCCCCAATGAGCAGTTCTTC.

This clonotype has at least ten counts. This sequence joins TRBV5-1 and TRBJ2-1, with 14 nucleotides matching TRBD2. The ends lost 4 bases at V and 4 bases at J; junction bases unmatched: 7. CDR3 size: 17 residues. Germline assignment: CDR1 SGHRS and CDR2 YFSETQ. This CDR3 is CASSIGLAGGIYNEQFF. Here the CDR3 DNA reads TGCGCCAGCAGCATTGGACTAGCGGGGGGAATATACAATGAGCAGTTCTTC.

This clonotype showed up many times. DNA of the CDR3: TGTGCCAGCAGCTTCTTGTCCACCGATACGCAGTATTTT. This codes for CASSFLSTDTQYF. The chain combines TRBV5-6 with TRBJ2-3; D gene ambiguous. The CDR3 covers 13 residues. Germline V gene data show CDR1 as SGHDT and CDR2 as YYEEEE. The germline V and J ends were trimmed by 2 bases and 6 bases, with 10 bases remaining between them.

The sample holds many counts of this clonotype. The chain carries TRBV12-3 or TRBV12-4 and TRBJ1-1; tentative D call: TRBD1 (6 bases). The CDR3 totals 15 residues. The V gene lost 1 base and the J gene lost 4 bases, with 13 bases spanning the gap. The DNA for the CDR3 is TGTGCCAGCAGTTTAGAGGTAGGGGGGGGCACTGAAGCTTTCTTT. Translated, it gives CASSLEVGGGTEAFF.

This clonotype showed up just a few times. CDR3: CASRPTGNSGNTIYF. The CDR3 DNA reads as TGTGCCAGCAGACCTACAGGGAATAGTGGAAACACCATATATTTT. The rearrangement uses TRBV12-3 or TRBV12-4 and TRBJ1-3; maybe TRBD1 (6 bases). The CDR3 consists of 15 residues. Trimming removed 6 bases at V and 3 bases at J, with 15 bases between.

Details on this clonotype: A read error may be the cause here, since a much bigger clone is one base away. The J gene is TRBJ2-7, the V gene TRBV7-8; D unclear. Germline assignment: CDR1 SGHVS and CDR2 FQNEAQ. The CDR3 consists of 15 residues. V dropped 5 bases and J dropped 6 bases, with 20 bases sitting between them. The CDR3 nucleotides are TGTGCCAGCAGCCCCGCTGAGCTCTCTGTCTGCGAGCAGTACTTC. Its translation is CASSPAELSVCEQYF. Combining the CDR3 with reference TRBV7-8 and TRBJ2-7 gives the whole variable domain GAGVSQSPRYKVAKRGQDVALRCDPISGHVSLFWYQQALGQGPEFLTYFQNEAQLDKSGLPSDRFFAERPEGSVSTLKIQRTQQEDSAVYLCASSPAELSVCEQYFGPGTRLTVT.

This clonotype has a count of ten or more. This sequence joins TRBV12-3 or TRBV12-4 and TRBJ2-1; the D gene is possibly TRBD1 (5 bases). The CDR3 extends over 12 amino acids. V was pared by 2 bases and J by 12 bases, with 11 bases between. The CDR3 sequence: CASSLIRQRQFF. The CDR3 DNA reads TGTGCCAGCAGTTTAATTCGACAGCGGCAGTTCTTC.

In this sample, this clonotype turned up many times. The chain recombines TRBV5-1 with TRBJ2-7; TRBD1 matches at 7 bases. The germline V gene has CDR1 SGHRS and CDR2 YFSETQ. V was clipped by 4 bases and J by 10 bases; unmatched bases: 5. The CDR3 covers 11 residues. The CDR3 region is CASSQDRNQYF. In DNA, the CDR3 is TGCGCCAGCAGCCAGGACAGGAATCAGTACTTC.

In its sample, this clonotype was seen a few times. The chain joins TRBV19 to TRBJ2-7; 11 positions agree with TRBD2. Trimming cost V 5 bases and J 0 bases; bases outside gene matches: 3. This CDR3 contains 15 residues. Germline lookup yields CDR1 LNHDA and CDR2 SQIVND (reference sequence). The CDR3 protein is CASSAGTSGSYEQYF. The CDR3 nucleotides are TGTGCCAGTAGTGCCGGGACTAGCGGCTCCTACGAGCAGTACTTC. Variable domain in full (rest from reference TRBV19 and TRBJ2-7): DGGITQSPKYLFRKEGQNVTLSCEQNLNHDAMYWYRQDPGQGLRLIYYSQIVNDFQKGDIAEGYSVSREKKESFPLTVTSAQKNPTAFYLCASSAGTSGSYEQYFGPGTRLTVT.

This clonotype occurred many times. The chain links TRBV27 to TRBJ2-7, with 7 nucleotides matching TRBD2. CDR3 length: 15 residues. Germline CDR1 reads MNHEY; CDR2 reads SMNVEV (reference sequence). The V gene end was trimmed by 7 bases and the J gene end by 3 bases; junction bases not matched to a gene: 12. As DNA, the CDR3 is TGTGCCAGCAAACCCGGTACTAGCGCCTACTACGAGCAGTACTTC. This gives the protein CASKPGTSAYYEQYF.